These 8 T cell receptor beta chains originate from one sample sequenced in a study of glioma-infiltrating T cells after dendritic cell vaccination. Profiling relied on immunoSEQ multiplex PCR, and the TCRdb table lists in-frame clones only, not all of them. The table has about 64,000 clones, roughly nine tenths seen once. The time point denotes: after dendritic cell vaccination, including at tumor progression/relapse. This sample comprised blood, obtained after dendritic cell vaccination. Source of these receptors: a human donor with glioblastoma.

Points on this clone: Other DNA sequences from this sample encode an identical CDR3 as well. The chain carries TRBV30 and TRBJ1-6; TRBD1 is a possible D gene (5 bases). The CDR3 has 14 amino acids. Trimming took off 1 base at V and 4 bases at J, with 8 bases between the two ends. Germline V lookup: CDR1 GTSNPN, CDR2 SVGIG (reference sequence). The DNA for the CDR3 is TGTGCCTGGAGTGCCCAGGGTTATAATTCACCCCTCCACTTT. Translated: CAWSAQGYNSPLHF. The full variable domain, in which reference TRBV30 and TRBJ1-6 provide the parts outside the CDR3, is SQTIHQWPATLVQPVGSPLSLECTVEGTSNPNLYWYRQAAGRGLQLLFYSVGIGQISSEVPQNLSASRPQDRQFILSSKKLLLSDSGFYLCAWSAQGYNSPLHFGNGTRLTVT.

The chain recombines TRBV9 with TRBJ1-1, with D unresolved. The germline V and J ends were trimmed by 3 bases and 4 bases, with 10 bases remaining between them. The CDR3 length is 13 residues. Per germline, CDR1 SGDLS and CDR2 YYNGEE. CDR3 residues: CASSEVLSTEAFF. CDR3 sequence (DNA): TGTGCCAGCAGCGAAGTACTGAGCACTGAAGCTTTCTTT.

The chain employs TRBV2 and TRBJ2-3; tentative D call: TRBD2 (5 bases). The CDR3 is 13 amino acids. Looked up from germline, CDR1 is SNHLY and CDR2 is FYNNEI. Trimming shortened V by 6 bases and J by 1 base, and 8 bases separated the two germline ends. The CDR3 bases are TGTGCCAGCAGGTGGCGGGGCACAGATACGCAGTATTTT. This sequence encodes CASRWRGTDTQYF. The whole variable domain, remainder taken from reference TRBV2 and TRBJ2-3, is EPEVTQTPSHQVTQMGQEVILRCVPISNHLYFYWYRQILGQKVEFLVSFYNNEISEKSEIFDDQFSVERPDGSNFTLKIRSTKLEDSAMYFCASRWRGTDTQYFGPGTRLTVL.

This clone was picked up one time. V usage is TRBV30 and J usage is TRBJ1-1; D is possibly TRBD1 (6 bases). The CDR3 has 13 amino acids. V shed 5 bases and J shed 6 bases, with 16 bases lying between them. Germline V gene sequence: CDR1 GTSNPN, CDR2 SVGIG (reference sequence). The CDR3 reads CAWGTNHGAEAFF. In DNA form, the CDR3 reads TGTGCCTGGGGGACAAACCATGGGGCTGAAGCTTTCTTT.

The chain links TRBV4-2 to TRBJ2-7; 7 bases fit TRBD1. Germline V gene sequence: CDR1 LGHNA, CDR2 YNFKEQ. With 1 base clipped from V and 2 bases from J, the junction kept 11 bases outside the gene matches. CDR3 length: 17 residues. The CDR3 loop is CASSQVHTGTVTYEQYF. The CDR3 DNA follows: TGTGCCAGCAGCCAAGTTCATACCGGGACAGTTACCTACGAGCAGTACTTC.

The table lists this clone with a few counts. This chain joins TRBV30 and TRBJ2-7, with a weak D call TRBD1 (6 bases). CDR1 and CDR2 from the germline V gene are GTSNPN and SVGIG (reference sequence). V lost 4 bases and J lost 3, with 13 bases in between. This CDR3 has 13 amino acids. The CDR3 is CAWKGQWVYEQYF. CDR3 bases: TGTGCCTGGAAAGGACAGTGGGTCTACGAGCAGTACTTC.

The V call is TRBV6-6, the J call TRBJ1-5; 7 nucleotides align to TRBD1. Unmatched junction bases numbered 2, after V lost 7 bases and J lost 2 bases. The CDR3 has 13 residues. Germline V lookup: CDR1 MNHNY, CDR2 SVGAGI (reference sequence). The CDR3 sequence: CASNTGGNQPQHF. Written as DNA, the CDR3 is TGTGCCAGCAATACAGGGGGCAATCAGCCCCAGCATTTT.

The chain carries TRBV30 and TRBJ1-2, with a weak D call TRBD1 (6 bases). V was shortened by 1 base and J by 7 bases, with 16 bases between the two germline ends. Per the germline V gene, CDR1 is GTSNPN and CDR2 is SVGIG (reference sequence). This CDR3 contains 14 residues. The CDR3, as DNA: TGTGCCTGGAGTGGAGTCCCCAGGGGCGGTGGCTACACCTTC. This translates into CAWSGVPRGGGYTF.